This paragraph reports one T cell receptor (beta chain). The sample belongs to a study of CXCR3-negative and CXCR3-positive naive CD8 T cells. The germline V gene encodes CDR1 SGHDN and CDR2 FVKESK. The CDR3 extends over 12 amino acids. The TRB libraries of cDNA were built by UMI-labeled 5' RACE. TCRdb re-called the 5' RACE reads and gives one entry per CDR3 protein, without DNA. The sample table sets out about 56,000 distinct CDR3 sequences. Sequenced: memory CD8+ T cells from blood. The chain is built from TRBV14 and TRBJ2-3. The TCR was taken from a human donor in good health. Some clones in this sample may be carry-over from other donors' samples. This chain's CDR3 is CASSQNRDTQYF.